This T cell receptor beta chain was captured by sequencing in a study of blood T cells in healthy people across ages (dated by TCRdb to 2014 to 2015). Regarding the research as a whole: In model experiments, template switching captured roughly one uniquely barcoded TCR beta cDNA molecule for every two T cells. Using the same blood draw, the study looked at two additional independent replicas of 1 million unique cDNA reads for two donors, one aged 18 to 30 and the other aged 80 or older. Donors were grouped into four age groups: young (average roughly 16 years), middle-aged (39), aged (approximately 67) and long-lived (about 82). To avoid experimental bias, donors of different ages were randomly spread across the sequencing lanes. To track age-related changes in TCR beta repertoire diversity, the study relied on deep sequencing normalized with unique cDNA molecular identifiers.

The roughly 39 donors, aged roughly 6 to 90 years, were systemically healthy Caucasian individuals from Russia. Each donor gave about 9.2 milliliters of peripheral blood, drawn into EDTA-treated Vacutainer tubes. Ficoll-Paque density-gradient centrifugation was used to isolate PBMCs, with at least 6.5 million per sample. Total RNA was extracted from PBMCs with Trizol reagent, with at least 6 micrograms obtained per sample. Naive CD45RAhigh/CD27high T cell percentages were measured by flow cytometry on a PBMC aliquot from every donor. Beyond this particular receptor, the publication reports: Observed TCR beta diversity per million T cells fell roughly linearly with age, and a significant reduction was already apparent by age around 39. Because the CMV infection status of the donors was unknown, age-related changes in expanded clonotypes may potentially have been confounded. Compared with the aged group, the long-lived group had more naive CD4+ T cells, fewer expanded clones and increased TCR diversity, suggesting age selection. Estimates of total diversity based on one million sequenced T cells were considered lower bounds and underestimates. Because profiling used bulk unsorted PBMCs, naive and antigen-experienced compartments could not be compared conclusively. Observed TCR beta diversity correlated strongly with the percentage of naive T cells measured by flow cytometry.

As to this clonotype: No antigen is known for it. No clone much larger than this one lies a single base away; base qualities are absent.

To prepare the library, 5' RACE was applied. The reads were generated on an Illumina HiSeq 2500. A second PCR of 7 to 11 cycles was performed with a sample-barcoded 5' primer and a J-beta primer mix. Each TCR beta cDNA molecule received a unique molecular identifier from a template-switch 5' adaptor carrying 12 random nucleotides. At least 2.5 million CDR3-containing paired-end reads were obtained from each sample. All of the RNA was converted into first-strand cDNA using the Mint cDNA synthesis kit, with a TRBC-specific oligonucleotide serving as the primer. After uracil-DNA glycosylase treatment, a first 18-cycle PCR used universal primers M1SS and BC2_uni_R on all cDNA. For the original study's pipeline: Normalization of each sample was performed by random selection of 1 million high-quality reads, each carrying a distinct molecular identifier. Reads with shared molecular identifiers were discarded instead of being binned into consensus sequences. MiTCR, set to a Q25 quality threshold and the strictest error-elimination algorithm, was used for CDR3 identification, clonotype clustering and error correction. A nonparametric unseen species model with Euler transformation was used to estimate lower-bound total TCR beta diversity. TCRdb reprocessing: public reads trimmed at Q25 with fastp, clones called with MiXCR, in-frame beta chains kept. For every CDR3 protein sequence, its rows merge into one entry that carries the most common genes and DNA. TCRdb, not the original authors, processed these V and J calls. The sample includes around 870,000 distinct CDR3 sequences, with around 26% observed a single time. Of the sample, approximately 15% falls within the top ten clones.

V trim: 6 bases; J trim: 3 bases; unmatched bases: 5. Including cysteine and phenylalanine, the CDR3 has 15 amino acids. Just the 45-base CDR3 DNA is kept, in frame starting at base 1. In the germline V gene, CDR1 corresponds to SNHLY and CDR2 to FYNNEI. This receptor chain uses TRBV2 and TRBJ2-1; the central 10 bases match TRBD2. The source is a woman of 80 years or more in good health. Sequences were obtained from blood. The CDR3 region: CASRETSGLYNEQFF. The nucleotide sequence is given as TGTGCCAGCAGAGAGACTAGCGGGCTCTACAATGAGCAGTTCTTC.